The 10 T cell receptor beta chains below come from one sample, sequenced in a study of T cells after yellow fever vaccination. Each CDR3 protein is one row after TCRdb ran MiXCR on the 5' RACE reads. The table lists 300,000 or so distinct CDR3 sequences, roughly 4.3% of them singletons. The source was PBMCs, collected 5 days after the yellow fever booster vaccination. The receptors originated from a man aged 18 to 30 who received the YFV17D yellow fever vaccine.

The sample holds many counts of this clonotype. V gene TRBV4-3 combines with J gene TRBJ2-2; 10 positions agree with TRBD2. Germline V lookup: CDR1 LGHNA, CDR2 YSLEER. The CDR3 is 18 amino acids. Germline trimming cut 2 bases from V and 0 bases from J; bases unmatched to any gene: 6. The CDR3 coding sequence is TGCGCCAGCAGCCAAAGGGCTAGCGGGGGCCCGAACACCGGGGAGCTGTTTTTT. Protein product: CASSQRASGGPNTGELFF.

This clonotype came up many times. The J gene is TRBJ2-2, the V gene TRBV7-6; the D gene could be TRBD1 or TRBD2 (5 bases each). The CDR3 runs 12 residues. The germline V gene encodes CDR1 SGHVS and CDR2 FNYEAQ. The V end was cut by 5 bases, the J end by 8 bases, with 9 bases between. The CDR3 sequence: CASSGTRGELFF. CDR3 nucleotide sequence: TGTGCCAGCAGCGGGACCCGAGGGGAGCTGTTTTTT.

V usage is TRBV4-3 and J usage is TRBJ1-1; tentative D call: TRBD1 (5 bases). Germline CDR1 reads LGHNA; CDR2 reads YSLEER. This CDR3 is built from 14 residues. V dropped 5 bases and J dropped 5 bases, with 15 bases sitting between them. The DNA of the CDR3 is TGCGCCAGCAGCGAGGCCCCGTGGGGGACTGAAGCTTTCTTT. The encoded protein is CASSEAPWGTEAFF.

This clonotype was detected a few times. The CDR3 here is CASSRGGSGWLSYEQYV. The CDR3 DNA sequence: TGTGCCAGCAGCCGGGGAGGGTCAGGGTGGTTGTCCTACGAGCAGTACGTC. The chain links TRBV5-5 to TRBJ2-7; 7 nucleotides match TRBD2. Germline V gives CDR1 SGHKS, CDR2 YYEKEE (reference sequence). V trimming: 4 bases; J trimming: 1 base; junction bases outside the gene matches: 14. CDR3 length: 17 amino acids.

The J gene is TRBJ2-1, the V gene TRBV11-3; D is possibly TRBD2 (6 bases). Trimming took off 5 bases at V and 9 bases at J, with 14 bases between the two ends. The CDR3 runs 13 residues. Germline CDR1 SGHNT, CDR2 YENEEA. CDR3 DNA sequence: TGTGCCAGCAGCCGGGAGAGTTTGGGTGAGCAGTTCTTC. Translated, it gives CASSRESLGEQFF.

This clonotype was detected a few times. This chain joins TRBV4-3 and TRBJ2-7; 8 nucleotides line up with TRBD1. V dropped 0 bases and J dropped 5; count of bases not matched to a gene: 9. The CDR3 runs to 16 residues. CDR1 and CDR2 from the germline V gene are LGHNA and YSLEER. The CDR3 region has the DNA TGCGCCAGCAGCCAAGATCGAACAGGGGGTTCCCACGAGCAGTACTTC. Its translation: CASSQDRTGGSHEQYF.

This clonotype has a handful of counts. This rearrangement joins TRBV6-4 to TRBJ2-1; D is possibly TRBD1 (5 bases). The germline V and J ends were trimmed by 5 bases and 9 bases, with 14 bases remaining between them. Germline V gene data show CDR1 as MRHNA and CDR2 as SNTAGT. The CDR3 sequence is 13 residues long. The CDR3 region is CASSPDRVGEQFF. In DNA form, the CDR3 reads TGTGCCAGCAGTCCCGACAGAGTTGGTGAGCAGTTCTTC.

This clonotype occurred a few times. V is TRBV28 and J is TRBJ2-2; 7 nucleotides agree with TRBD1. Germline V gene sequence: CDR1 MDHEN, CDR2 SYDVKM. Trimming removed 5 bases from V and 1 base from J; junction bases left unmatched: 7. This CDR3 spans 16 amino acids. The CDR3 sequence: CASSPLDRENTGELFF. The CDR3 nucleotides read TGTGCCAGCAGTCCCCTCGACAGGGAGAACACCGGGGAGCTGTTTTTT.

The sample holds a few counts of this clonotype. CDR3 sequence reads: CASSDPGGIANEKLFF. The CDR3 bases are TGTGCCAGCAGTGACCCAGGGGGCATCGCTAATGAAAAACTGTTTTTT. The chain has TRBV2 and TRBJ1-4; TRBD1 matches 8 bases. Per the germline V gene, CDR1 is SNHLY and CDR2 is FYNNEI. J gave up 3 bases and V 3 bases, and 6 bases lay outside the gene matches. The CDR3 sequence is 16 residues long.

This clonotype turned up a few times. V gene TRBV4-1 combines with J gene TRBJ1-5; D not resolved. V shed 0 bases and J shed 0 bases, with 3 bases lying between them. The CDR3 length is 14 residues. The germline CDR1 and CDR2 sequences are MGHRA and YSYEKL. The CDR3 nucleotides are TGCGCCAGCAGCCAAGAGTATAGCAATCAGCCCCAGCATTTT. Its translation is CASSQEYSNQPQHF.